The 9 T cell receptor beta chains below were found in one sample sequenced in a study of early T cells in non-severe SARS-CoV-2 infection. TCRdb independently ran MiXCR on the 5' RACE reads; one entry per CDR3 protein. The sample shows fewer than 130,000 distinct CDR3 sequences, around 12% of them seen only once. Sequenced material: whole blood, taken at baseline. The receptor source for this set is an adult who was a healthcare worker with PCR-confirmed SARS-CoV-2 infection or an uninfected control (not recorded which).

This clonotype was counted ten times or more. The chain employs TRBV6-5 and TRBJ2-1, with D possibly matching TRBD2 (6 bases). Deletions cut 6 bases from V and 7 bases from J, with 19 bases between. There are 15 residues in the CDR3. The germline CDR1 and CDR2 sequences are MNHEY and SVGAGI. The CDR3 reads CASSRPSDPWNEQFF. CDR3 DNA sequence: TGTGCCAGCAGCCGACCTAGCGACCCATGGAATGAGCAGTTCTTC.

There are a few counts of this clonotype. The V and J genes are TRBV5-1 and TRBJ2-2; 7 positions match TRBD1. V shed 4 bases, J shed 3 bases, and the junction held 3 bases outside the gene matches. CDR3 length: 14 amino acids. Germline V gene lookup returns CDR1 SGHRS and CDR2 YFSETQ. CDR3 coding DNA: TGCGCCAGCAGCAAGGGACAGTACACCGGGGAGCTGTTTTTT. It codes for CASSKGQYTGELFF.

V gene TRBV10-1 combines with J gene TRBJ1-1, with D hard to call. The CDR3 spans 12 residues. CDR1 WNHNN and CDR2 SYGVQD come from the germline V gene (reference sequence). Between the trimmed V and J ends, which lost 0 bases and 11 bases, there was a span of 10 bases. Here the CDR3 DNA reads TGCGCCAGCAGTGAGTCGAACGTGGAGGCTTTCTTT. This codes for CASSESNVEAFF.

Remarks on this clonotype: In this CDR3 the conserved last residue, phenylalanine or tryptophan, is missing, so a read error is likely. This chain joins TRBV5-1 and TRBJ2-7; D unclear. This CDR3 region has 14 residues. Germline loops: CDR1 SGHRS, CDR2 YFSETQ. V was cut by 3 bases and J by 5 bases, with 15 bases left in between. The CDR3 protein is CASSSGRTTDEQYS. Written as DNA, the CDR3 is TGCGCCAGCAGCTCAGGACGCACGACCGACGAGCAGTACTCC.

Only a few counts were recorded for this clonotype. The chain is built from TRBV25-1 and TRBJ1-1; 8 bases line up with TRBD1. The CDR3 sequence is 14 residues long. V lost 6 bases and J lost 5; bases outside the gene matches: 8. CDR1 is MGHDK, CDR2 SYGVNS, per germline. The CDR3 coding sequence is TGTGCCAGCAGGGGGGACCGACAGGGGACTGAAGCTTTCTTT. This encodes CASRGDRQGTEAFF.

This clonotype was seen ten or more times. Here the CDR3 DNA reads TGTGCCAGCAGCCCACAGGGGACCGGGGAGCTGTTTTTT. Encoded protein: CASSPQGTGELFF. The genes are TRBV9 and TRBJ2-2, with 7 bases aligning to TRBD1. Trimming at V came to 4 bases and at J to 5 bases, leaving 2 bases not matched to a gene. This CDR3 has 13 residues. Per germline, CDR1 SGDLS and CDR2 YYNGEE. The full variable domain, its missing parts supplied by reference TRBV9 and TRBJ2-2, is DSGVTQTPKHLITATGQRVTLRCSPRSGDLSVYWYQQSLDQGLQFLIQYYNGEERAKGNILERFSAQQFPDLHSELNLSSLELGDSALYFCASSPQGTGELFFGEGSRLTVL.

V gene TRBV24-1 combines with J gene TRBJ2-1, with D possibly matching TRBD2 (5 bases). Germline values: CDR1 KGHDR, CDR2 SFDVKD. V lost 5 bases and J lost 9, with 13 bases in between. The CDR3 loop spans 13 amino acids. The CDR3 loop reads CATSAPGLGEQFF. In DNA form, the CDR3 reads TGTGCCACCAGTGCCCCAGGACTGGGTGAGCAGTTCTTC.

The chain uses TRBV28 and TRBJ2-3; D may be TRBD1 (6 bases). CDR3 length: 13 amino acids. Germline CDR1 reads MDHEN; CDR2 reads SYDVKM. V was trimmed by 5 bases and J by 4 bases, leaving 10 bases between them. The CDR3: CASSQGQPDTQYF. As DNA, the CDR3 is TGTGCCAGCAGTCAAGGACAGCCAGATACGCAGTATTTT.

The gene calls are TRBV6-1 and TRBJ1-4, with D possibly being TRBD1 (5 bases). Deletions cut 2 bases from V and 6 bases from J, with 13 bases between. Looked up from germline, CDR1 is MNHNS and CDR2 is SASEGT. The CDR3 consists of 15 residues. CDR3 residues: CASSERTKRDEKLFF. The CDR3 nucleotides read TGTGCCAGCAGTGAACGGACAAAAAGGGATGAAAAACTGTTTTTT.